These 32 T cell receptor beta chains were sequenced from one sample in a study of T cell responses to AZD1222 COVID-19 vaccine. Sequenced by immunoSEQ multiplex PCR; TCRdb stores in-frame clones only, minus some. The sample records approximately 100,000 clones, under 95% being singletons. The sample was peripheral blood, taken on day 0 of AZD1222 vaccination. The source of these receptors is an adult in good health.

This clone came up once. This chain links TRBV19 with TRBJ2-7; either TRBD1 or TRBD2 may supply D (5 bases each). CDR1 and CDR2 (germline): LNHDA, SQIVND (reference sequence). The CDR3 runs 15 residues. V lost 3 bases and J 4 bases, leaving 16 bases between the germline ends. The CDR3, as DNA: TGTGCCAGTAGTATCCTCCCGGGACGGAAGTACGAGCAGTACTTC. Its translation is CASSILPGRKYEQYF.

This clone has just one count. The chain couples TRBV19 to TRBJ1-3; D unresolved. This CDR3 comprises 11 residues. The ends were cut back, 3 bases at V and 6 bases at J, with 3 bases in the middle. CDR1 and CDR2 (germline): LNHDA, SQIVND (reference sequence). The CDR3 nucleotides read TGTGCCAGTAGTATGGCAAACACCATATATTTT. Amino acid sequence: CASSMANTIYF. The full variable domain, in which reference TRBV19 and TRBJ1-3 provide the parts outside the CDR3, is DGGITQSPKYLFRKEGQNVTLSCEQNLNHDAMYWYRQDPGQGLRLIYYSQIVNDFQKGDIAEGYSVSREKKESFPLTVTSAQKNPTAFYLCASSMANTIYFGEGSWLTVV.

This chain joins TRBV30 and TRBJ2-4; no firm D call. The CDR3 spans 13 residues. The ends were cut back, 0 bases at V and 6 bases at J, with 9 bases in the middle. Germline lookup yields CDR1 GTSNPN and CDR2 SVGIG (reference sequence). The CDR3 DNA reads as TGTGCCTGGAGTGTACTGGGCACAAACATTCAGTACTTC. It is translated as CAWSVLGTNIQYF.

The chain links TRBV7-2 to TRBJ2-7; TRBD1 or TRBD2 may be the D gene (7 bases each). The CDR3 length is 15 residues. Deletions cut 4 bases from V and 9 bases from J, with 22 bases between. Looked up from germline, CDR1 is SGHTA and CDR2 is FQGNSA. CDR3 DNA sequence: TGTGCCAGCAGCTCGACAGGGTGGGAGGGGACGGTGCAGTACTTC. This codes for CASSSTGWEGTVQYF.

J is TRBJ2-3 and V is TRBV27; TRBD2 agrees at 11 bases. CDR1 and CDR2 (germline): MNHEY, SMNVEV (reference sequence). The CDR3 sequence is 18 residues long. With V trimmed by 2 bases and J by 4 bases, 11 bases remained unmatched. CDR3 nucleotide sequence: TGTGCCAGCAGTTTAATGGGACTAGCGGTTCAAAGGTCAGATACGCAGTATTTT. This codes for CASSLMGLAVQRSDTQYF.

This sequence joins TRBV4-3 and TRBJ2-7; a weak D match, TRBD2 (6 bases). The CDR3 sequence is 17 residues long. The ends were cut back, 3 bases at V and 5 bases at J, with 23 bases in the middle. CDR1 and CDR2 (germline): LGHNA, YSLEER. The CDR3 sequence is CASSQGVVGGLRHEQYF. DNA of the CDR3: TGCGCCAGCAGCCAGGGGGTTGTCGGGGGACTGCGGCACGAGCAGTACTTC.

The chain uses TRBV30 and TRBJ2-7; D possibly corresponds to TRBD2 (5 bases). Germline V gives CDR1 GTSNPN, CDR2 SVGIG (reference sequence). The CDR3 consists of 14 residues. V was shortened by 0 bases and J by 4 bases, with 13 bases between the two germline ends. The CDR3: CAWSVRRDKYEQYF. In nucleotides, the CDR3 is TGTGCCTGGAGTGTACGTCGGGATAAATACGAGCAGTACTTC.

This rearrangement joins TRBV5-5 to TRBJ1-1; D gene uncertain. Between the trimmed V and J ends, which lost 5 bases and 2 bases, there was a span of 13 bases. CDR1 is SGHKS, CDR2 YYEKEE, per germline (reference sequence). The length of the CDR3 is 14 residues. The CDR3 here is CASSFGRINTEAFF. In DNA form, the CDR3 reads TGTGCCAGCAGTTTCGGACGGATTAACACTGAAGCTTTCTTT.

V gene TRBV19 combines with J gene TRBJ1-5; D gene uncertain. With 3 bases removed from V and 4 bases from J, the gap between germline ends came to 16 bases. The CDR3 sequence is 16 residues long. Germline V CDR1 and CDR2: LNHDA, SQIVND (reference sequence). The DNA for the CDR3 is TGTGCCAGTAGTATCGAATACGGACGCGCAAATCAGCCCCAGCATTTT. Its translation: CASSIEYGRANQPQHF. Using reference TRBV19 and TRBJ1-5 for the parts outside the CDR3, the full variable domain is DGGITQSPKYLFRKEGQNVTLSCEQNLNHDAMYWYRQDPGQGLRLIYYSQIVNDFQKGDIAEGYSVSREKKESFPLTVTSAQKNPTAFYLCASSIEYGRANQPQHFGDGTRLSIL.

The rearrangement joins TRBV15 to TRBJ1-5; tentative D call: TRBD1 (6 bases). The CDR3 totals 16 residues. The germline gives CDR1 LNHNV, CDR2 YYDKDF (reference sequence). V lost 0 bases to trimming and J lost 3 bases, with 12 bases between them. The CDR3 region has the DNA TGTGCCACCAGCAGAGATGGACAGCTGATCAATCAGCCCCAGCATTTT. This encodes CATSRDGQLINQPQHF.

The rearrangement uses TRBV30 and TRBJ1-6, with D unclear. CDR1 GTSNPN and CDR2 SVGIG come from the germline V gene (reference sequence). This CDR3 is 13 amino acids long. Trimming removed 6 bases from V and 0 bases from J, with 6 bases in between. CDR3 amino acids: CACSYSYNSPLHF. DNA of the CDR3: TGTGCCTGCAGTTACTCCTATAATTCACCCCTCCACTTT.

The rearrangement joins TRBV6-5 to TRBJ1-2; D possibly corresponds to TRBD1 (5 bases). V dropped 2 bases and J dropped 3 bases, with 10 bases sitting between them. CDR1 is MNHEY and CDR2 is SVGAGI in the germline V gene. The CDR3 consists of 14 residues. CDR3 nucleotide sequence: TGTGCCAGCAGTTACCAGGGTGGCGACTATGGCTACACCTTC. Amino acid sequence: CASSYQGGDYGYTF.

The chain joins TRBV5-1 to TRBJ2-5; the D gene is possibly TRBD2 (6 bases). V dropped 0 bases and J dropped 5 bases, with 20 bases sitting between them. CDR1 is SGHRS and CDR2 is YFSETQ in the germline V gene. This CDR3 is 17 amino acids long. CDR3 in DNA: TGCGCCAGCAGCTTGGCCCCGGTAGCTTTGGGGAGGGAGACCCAGTACTTC. It codes for CASSLAPVALGRETQYF.

The DNA for the CDR3 is TGTGCCAGCACACCCGGGACATATTATTCAGAGACCCAGTACTTC. It encodes CASTPGTYYSETQYF. The V gene is TRBV6-5, the J gene TRBJ2-5; D is perhaps TRBD1 (6 bases). CDR3 length: 15 residues. Germline loops: CDR1 MNHEY, CDR2 SVGAGI. V was shortened by 7 bases and J by 4 bases, with 19 bases between the two germline ends.

The chain links TRBV11-3 to TRBJ2-1; 11 positions match TRBD2. The germline V gene encodes CDR1 SGHNT and CDR2 YENEEA. This CDR3 comprises 16 residues. Trimming took 4 bases from V and 6 from J; bases not matched to a gene: 8. The DNA of the CDR3 is TGTGCCAGCAGCTCGACCCTAGCGGGAGGCGGCAATGAGCAGTTCTTC. This gives the protein CASSSTLAGGGNEQFF.

The chain recombines TRBV6-2 or TRBV6-3 with TRBJ2-7, with a possible D match to TRBD2 (5 bases). CDR1 and CDR2 from the germline V gene are MNHEY and SVGEGT. The CDR3 length is 15 residues. Trimming pared 2 bases from V and 2 bases from J, leaving 13 bases between. CDR3 in DNA: TGTGCCAGCAGTTACGGGGAGACGAGCACCTACGAGCAGTACTTC. Protein: CASSYGETSTYEQYF.

This chain uses TRBV12-5 with TRBJ1-3; D is undetermined. Germline CDR1 LGHNT, CDR2 FRNRAP. The CDR3 runs to 13 residues. The V and J ends lost 1 base and 1 base respectively, with 2 bases between them. CDR3 nucleotide sequence: TGTGCTAGTGGTTTGGGGTCTGGAAACACCATATATTTT. This codes for CASGLGSGNTIYF.

The CDR3 coding sequence is TGTGCCAGTACAGGGTCCCCCTGGGGCTACGAGCAGTACTTC. Encoded protein: CASTGSPWGYEQYF. V usage is TRBV6-5 and J usage is TRBJ2-7; TRBD1 is a possible D gene (6 bases). CDR3 length equals 14 residues. V lost 9 bases and J lost 3, with 18 bases in between. Germline V gives CDR1 MNHEY, CDR2 SVGAGI.

The V gene is TRBV5-4, the J gene TRBJ1-4, with D possibly matching TRBD1 (5 bases). The CDR3 extends over 14 amino acids. Germline-derived CDR1 and CDR2 are SGHNT and YYREEE (reference sequence). Deletions cut 3 bases from V and 6 bases from J, with 12 bases between. This CDR3 reads CASSSWGIDEKLFF. The CDR3 coding sequence is TGTGCCAGCAGCTCCTGGGGGATTGATGAAAAACTGTTTTTT.

The chain links TRBV9 to TRBJ1-5; maybe TRBD1 (5 bases). V gave up 4 bases and J gave up 5 bases, with 10 bases separating them. CDR1 is SGDLS and CDR2 is YYNGEE in the germline V gene. The CDR3 loop spans 13 amino acids. CDR3 in amino acids: CASSRGLDQPQHF. CDR3 bases: TGTGCCAGCAGCAGGGGCCTAGATCAGCCCCAGCATTTT.

The V call is TRBV28, the J call TRBJ1-1; 7 bases are a match to TRBD1. The CDR3 consists of 15 residues. Unmatched junction bases numbered 7, after V lost 5 bases and J lost 1 base. Germline values: CDR1 MDHEN, CDR2 SYDVKM. The CDR3 reads CASSPQQGPNTEAFF. CDR3 bases: TGTGCCAGCAGTCCACAACAGGGGCCGAACACTGAAGCTTTCTTT.

This chain uses TRBV5-6 with TRBJ1-1; 7 bases line up with TRBD1. V dropped 0 bases and J dropped 0; count of bases not matched to a gene: 8. The CDR3 is made up of 17 amino acids. Germline CDR1 is SGHDT and CDR2 is YYEEEE. CDR3 nucleotides: TGTGCCAGCAGCTTGGGCGACAGGGCAATCATGAACACTGAAGCTTTCTTT. It specifies CASSLGDRAIMNTEAFF.

The chain is built from TRBV7-3 and TRBJ2-3, with 10 bases lining up with TRBD2. The trim removed 4 bases at V and 4 bases at J, leaving 14 bases unmatched. Germline V gives CDR1 SGHTA, CDR2 FQGTGA. The length of the CDR3 is 18 residues. The chain's CDR3 is CASSSFEAGGLEADTQYF. In nucleotides, the CDR3 is TGTGCCAGCAGCTCCTTCGAAGCGGGGGGGTTAGAAGCAGATACGCAGTATTTT.

Remarks on this clone: The sample contains more than one DNA sequence encoding this CDR3. The rearrangement links TRBV9 to TRBJ2-1; TRBD2 matches 7 bases. J gave up 2 bases and V 0 bases, and 2 bases lay outside the gene matches. Per germline, CDR1 SGDLS and CDR2 YYNGEE. CDR3 length equals 15 residues. The CDR3 sequence is CASSVAGGTYNEQFF. The CDR3 bases are TGTGCCAGCAGCGTAGCGGGAGGTACCTACAATGAGCAGTTCTTC.

The rearrangement joins TRBV6-2 or TRBV6-3 to TRBJ1-5, with a possible D match to TRBD1 (5 bases). CDR3 length: 14 amino acids. The ends were cut back, 5 bases at V and 6 bases at J, with 14 bases in the middle. Germline V lookup: CDR1 MNHEY, CDR2 SVGEGT. Here the CDR3 reads CASSLPGYGQPQHF. CDR3 nucleotides: TGTGCCAGCAGTCTGCCAGGGTATGGTCAGCCCCAGCATTTT.

This sequence joins TRBV7-3 and TRBJ2-1; 7 nucleotides line up with TRBD2. V shed 5 bases and J 4 bases; nucleotides not matched to a gene: 8. Germline V CDR1 and CDR2: SGHTA, FQGTGA. The CDR3 contains 15 residues. CDR3 nucleotides: TGTGCCAGCAGCCAAAGCGGGGAGCGGTACAATGAGCAGTTCTTC. This gives the protein CASSQSGERYNEQFF.

The chain is built from TRBV5-4 and TRBJ1-1; no clear D. Per the germline V gene, CDR1 is SGHNT and CDR2 is YYREEE (reference sequence). V lost 4 bases to trimming and J lost 3 bases, with 10 bases between them. This CDR3 contains 13 residues. In DNA form, the CDR3 reads TGTGCCAGCAGCCTATCGAGGGACACTGAAGCTTTCTTT. Its translation: CASSLSRDTEAFF.

This chain connects TRBV6-4 to TRBJ1-5; no firm D call. This CDR3 comprises 13 residues. CDR1 MRHNA and CDR2 SNTAGT come from the germline V gene. With 3 bases removed from V and 3 bases from J, the gap between germline ends came to 6 bases. CDR3 protein: CASSEQLNQPQHF. The CDR3 DNA reads as TGTGCCAGCAGTGAACAGCTCAATCAGCCCCAGCATTTT.

V and J are TRBV28 and TRBJ2-7; D might be TRBD2 (6 bases). The germline V and J ends were trimmed by 3 bases and 5 bases, with 17 bases remaining between them. Germline CDR1 and CDR2: MDHEN and SYDVKM. The CDR3 spans 15 residues. CDR3 loop: CASSFLPLAMDEQYF. The DNA of the CDR3 is TGTGCCAGCAGTTTCCTCCCTCTAGCGATGGACGAGCAGTACTTC.

This chain joins TRBV7-9 and TRBJ2-3; 10 nucleotides line up with TRBD2. CDR1 and CDR2 (germline): SEHNR, FQNEAQ (reference sequence). V shed 6 bases and J 4 bases; nucleotides not matched to a gene: 4. The CDR3 spans 14 residues. In DNA, the CDR3 is TGTGCCAGCAGACCCGGGACTAGCGCAGATACGCAGTATTTT. This translates into CASRPGTSADTQYF.

The chain combines TRBV11-3 with TRBJ2-4; D is uncertain. This CDR3 contains 15 residues. The V gene's germline CDR1 is SGHNT and CDR2 YENEEA. The V and J ends lost 4 bases and 9 bases respectively, with 19 bases between them. DNA for the CDR3: TGTGCCAGCAGCTCCCCACCCTTCTGGGTGGGCATTCAGTACTTC. This sequence encodes CASSSPPFWVGIQYF.

The chain links TRBV19 to TRBJ2-6; D ambiguous. The germline V gene has CDR1 LNHDA and CDR2 SQIVND (reference sequence). There are 17 residues in the CDR3. V was clipped by 4 bases and J by 0 bases, with 13 bases between them. The CDR3: CASSRAQGRSGANVLTF. DNA for the CDR3: TGTGCCAGTAGTAGAGCTCAAGGACGCTCTGGGGCCAACGTCCTGACTTTC.